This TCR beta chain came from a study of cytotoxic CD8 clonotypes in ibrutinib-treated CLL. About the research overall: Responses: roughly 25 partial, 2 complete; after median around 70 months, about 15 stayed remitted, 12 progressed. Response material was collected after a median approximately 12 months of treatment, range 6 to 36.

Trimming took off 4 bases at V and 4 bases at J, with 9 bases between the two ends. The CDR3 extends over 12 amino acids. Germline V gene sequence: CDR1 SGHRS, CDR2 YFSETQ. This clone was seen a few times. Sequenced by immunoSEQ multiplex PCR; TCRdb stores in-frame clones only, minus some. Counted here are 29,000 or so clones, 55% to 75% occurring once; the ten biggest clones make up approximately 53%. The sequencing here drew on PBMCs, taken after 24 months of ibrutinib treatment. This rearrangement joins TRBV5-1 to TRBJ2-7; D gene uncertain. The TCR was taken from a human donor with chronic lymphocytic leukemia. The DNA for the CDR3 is TGCGCCAGCAGCCAGGACGGTTACGAGCAGTACTTC. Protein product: CASSQDGYEQYF.